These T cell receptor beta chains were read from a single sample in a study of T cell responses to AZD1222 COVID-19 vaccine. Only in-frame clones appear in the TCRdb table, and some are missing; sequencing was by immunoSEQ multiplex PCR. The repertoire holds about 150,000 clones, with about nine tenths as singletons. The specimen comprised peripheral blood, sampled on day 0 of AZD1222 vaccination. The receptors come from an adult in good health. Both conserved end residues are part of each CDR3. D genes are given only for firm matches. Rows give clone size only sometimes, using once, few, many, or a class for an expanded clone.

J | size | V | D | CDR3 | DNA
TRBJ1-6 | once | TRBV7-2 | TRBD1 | CASSSPTGRASSPLHF | TGTGCCAGCAGCTCCCCGACAGGGCGAGCCTCATCACCCCTCCACTTT
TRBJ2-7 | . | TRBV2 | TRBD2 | CASSPTSGRREQYF | TGTGCCAGCAGCCCGACTAGCGGGAGAAGGGAGCAGTACTTC
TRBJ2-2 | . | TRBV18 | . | CASSPRDTGELFF | TGTGCCAGCTCCCCTCGGGACACCGGGGAGCTGTTTTTT
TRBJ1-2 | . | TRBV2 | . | CASRGRFNYGYTF | TGTGCCAGCAGGGGACGGTTTAACTATGGCTACACCTTC
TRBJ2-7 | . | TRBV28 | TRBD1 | CASSRQGKQYF | TGTGCCAGCAGTCGACAGGGGAAGCAGTACTTC
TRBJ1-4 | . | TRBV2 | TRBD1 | CASITDRVGEKLFF | TGTGCCAGCATTACGGACAGGGTAGGAGAAAAACTGTTTTTT
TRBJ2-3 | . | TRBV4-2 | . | CASSPRWMGSTDTQYF | TGTGCCAGCAGCCCCAGGTGGATGGGAAGCACAGATACGCAGTATTTT
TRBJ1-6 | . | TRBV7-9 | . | CASSLAQGRNSPLHF | TGTGCCAGCAGCTTAGCGCAGGGTCGGAATTCACCCCTCCACTTT
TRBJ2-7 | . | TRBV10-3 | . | CAISGDIYEQYF | TGTGCCATCAGTGGGGACATCTACGAGCAGTACTTC
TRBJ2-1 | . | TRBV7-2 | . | CASSLDSHNEQFF | TGTGCCAGCAGCTTAGATTCTCACAATGAGCAGTTCTTC
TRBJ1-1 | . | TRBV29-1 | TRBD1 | CSASRQGATEAFF | TGCAGCGCCTCTCGGCAGGGGGCCACTGAAGCTTTCTTT
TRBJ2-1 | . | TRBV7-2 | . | CASSFRIGGDEQFF | TGTGCCAGCAGCTTCCGGATAGGAGGAGATGAGCAGTTCTTC
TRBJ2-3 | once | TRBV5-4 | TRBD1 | CASRRGTGGSADTQYF | TGTGCCAGCCGTCGTGGGACAGGGGGCTCAGCAGATACGCAGTATTTT
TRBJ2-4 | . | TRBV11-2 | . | CASSLVGAGLNIQYF | TGTGCCAGCAGCTTAGTCGGGGCAGGGTTAAACATTCAGTACTTC
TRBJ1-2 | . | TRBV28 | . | CASRSPSTGNYGYTF | TGTGCCAGCAGATCCCCCTCGACAGGAAACTATGGCTACACCTTC
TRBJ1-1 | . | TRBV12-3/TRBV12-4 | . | CASRDRENTEAFF | TGTGCCAGCAGAGACAGAGAGAACACTGAAGCTTTCTTT
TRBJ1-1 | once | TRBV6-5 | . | CASQRRTEAFF | TGTGCCAGCCAGCGAAGGACTGAAGCTTTCTTT
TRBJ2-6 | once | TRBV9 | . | CASSGGSSGANVLTF | TGTGCCAGCAGCGGCGGATCTTCTGGGGCCAACGTCCTGACTTTC
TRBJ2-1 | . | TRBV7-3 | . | CASSLRGGPSSYNEQFF | TGTGCCAGCAGCTTAAGGGGAGGACCTAGCTCCTACAATGAGCAGTTCTTC
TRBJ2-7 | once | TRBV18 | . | CASSLSGTLAGVQYF | TGTGCCAGCTCACTTTCCGGGACACTCGCTGGGGTGCAGTACTTC
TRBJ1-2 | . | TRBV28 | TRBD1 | CASSLEGAGGRSYTF | TGTGCCAGCAGTTTAGAGGGGGCAGGTGGTAGGAGCTACACCTTC
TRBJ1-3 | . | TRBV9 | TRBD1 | CASSPGGIGNTIYF | TGTGCCAGCAGTCCAGGGGGCATCGGAAACACCATATATTTT
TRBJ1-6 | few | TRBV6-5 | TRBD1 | CASRPPTGANSPLHF | TGTGCCAGCAGACCACCGACAGGGGCTAATTCACCCCTCCACTTT
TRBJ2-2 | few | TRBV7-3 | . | CASSFARSNEPGELFF | TGTGCCAGCAGCTTTGCTCGGAGTAATGAGCCCGGGGAGCTGTTTTTT
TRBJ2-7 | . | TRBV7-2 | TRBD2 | CASRSGLAGGDEQYF | TGTGCCAGCAGAAGTGGCCTAGCGGGAGGGGACGAGCAGTACTTC
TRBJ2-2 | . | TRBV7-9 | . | CASSSKGNTGELFF | TGTGCCAGCAGCTCCAAGGGCAACACCGGGGAGCTGTTTTTT
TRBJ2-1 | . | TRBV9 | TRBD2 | CASSVASGSLRYNEQFF | TGTGCCAGCAGCGTGGCTAGCGGGAGTTTAAGGTACAATGAGCAGTTCTTC
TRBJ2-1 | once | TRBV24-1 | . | CATSDYEVSSYNEQFF | TGTGCCACCAGTGATTATGAGGTGAGCTCCTACAATGAGCAGTTCTTC
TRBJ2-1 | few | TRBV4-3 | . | CASSQELPWGNNEQFF | TGCGCCAGCAGCCAAGAGTTACCGTGGGGGAACAATGAGCAGTTCTTC
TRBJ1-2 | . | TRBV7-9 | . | CASSLLQGLTGYTF | TGTGCCAGCAGCTTACTTCAGGGGTTGACTGGCTACACCTTC
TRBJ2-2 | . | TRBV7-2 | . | CASSFTTAGELFF | TGTGCCAGCAGCTTTACCACGGCCGGGGAGCTGTTTTTT
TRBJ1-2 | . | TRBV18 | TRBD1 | CASSQGSHYGYTF | TGTGCCAGTTCACAGGGGTCCCACTATGGCTACACCTTC
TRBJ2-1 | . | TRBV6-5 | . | CASRGRGSYNEQFF | TGTGCCAGCAGGGGAAGGGGCAGCTACAATGAGCAGTTCTTC
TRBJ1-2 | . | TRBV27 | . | CASSPLPEGGWYGYTF | TGTGCCAGCAGCCCTCTTCCCGAGGGGGGTTGGTATGGCTACACCTTC
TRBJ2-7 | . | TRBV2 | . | CASSEGLSSAYEQYF | TGTGCCAGCAGTGAAGGCCTTAGCAGCGCCTACGAGCAGTACTTC
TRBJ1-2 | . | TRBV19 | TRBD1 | CASSIIGPGGYGYTF | TGTGCCAGTAGTATCATCGGGCCAGGGGGCTATGGCTACACCTTC
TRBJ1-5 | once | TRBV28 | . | CASSLYGYSNQPQHF | TGTGCCAGCAGTTTATACGGGTATAGCAATCAGCCCCAGCATTTT
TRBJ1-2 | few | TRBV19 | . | CASSPNTAPNYGYTF | TGTGCCAGTAGTCCAAATACAGCCCCTAACTATGGCTACACCTTC
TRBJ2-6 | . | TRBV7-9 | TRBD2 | CASRPIQGRGGSGANVLTF | TGTGCCAGCAGACCTATCCAAGGGAGGGGTGGCTCTGGGGCCAACGTCCTGACTTTC
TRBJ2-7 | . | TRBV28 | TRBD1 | CASSFLTGGAYEQYF | TGTGCCAGCAGTTTCTTAACAGGGGGCGCTTACGAGCAGTACTTC
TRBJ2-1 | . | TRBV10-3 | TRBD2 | CAISERLAGRMEQFF | TGTGCCATCAGTGAAAGACTAGCGGGAAGAATGGAGCAGTTCTTC
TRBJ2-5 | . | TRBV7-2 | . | CASSFQGGGETQYF | TGTGCCAGCAGCTTCCAAGGAGGGGGAGAGACCCAGTACTTC
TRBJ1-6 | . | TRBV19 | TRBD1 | CASSWDRGRSPLHF | TGTGCCAGTAGTTGGGACAGGGGACGGTCACCCCTCCACTTT
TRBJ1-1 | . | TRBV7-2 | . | CASLLGENTEAFF | TGTGCCAGCCTCCTCGGGGAGAACACTGAAGCTTTCTTT
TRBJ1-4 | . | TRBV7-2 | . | CASSRTGVNEKLFF | TGTGCCAGCAGCCGCACTGGGGTTAATGAAAAACTGTTTTTT
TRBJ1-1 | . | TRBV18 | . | CASSPPGARNTEAFF | TGTGCCAGCTCACCACCCGGGGCGAGGAACACTGAAGCTTTCTTT
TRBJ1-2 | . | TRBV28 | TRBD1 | CATEGQGHGYTF | TGTGCCACCGAGGGACAGGGTCATGGCTACACCTTC
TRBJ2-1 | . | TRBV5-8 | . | CASSLWGSEQFF | TGTGCCAGCAGCTTATGGGGAAGTGAGCAGTTCTTC
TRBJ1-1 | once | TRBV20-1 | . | CSVRKYTEAFF | TGCAGTGTAAGGAAATACACTGAAGCTTTCTTT
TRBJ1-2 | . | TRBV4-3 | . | CASSRYHGGNLFNYGYTF | TGCGCCAGCAGCCGTTACCACGGGGGCAACCTCTTTAACTATGGCTACACCTTC
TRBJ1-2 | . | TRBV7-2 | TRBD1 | CASSLALQGGNGYTF | TGTGCCAGCAGCTTAGCGCTCCAGGGGGGGAATGGCTACACCTTC
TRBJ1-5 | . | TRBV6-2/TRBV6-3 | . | CASSPGALSNQPQHF | TGTGCCAGCAGTCCCGGGGCCTTAAGCAATCAGCCCCAGCATTTT
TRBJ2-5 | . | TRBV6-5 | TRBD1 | CASNQQGAVKTQYF | TGTGCCAGCAATCAACAGGGGGCTGTGAAGACCCAGTACTTC
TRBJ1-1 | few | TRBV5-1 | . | CASSLSGHPSDEAFF | TGCGCCAGCAGCTTGTCTGGACATCCCTCAGACGAAGCTTTCTTT
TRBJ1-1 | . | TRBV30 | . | CAWKFPGVMTEAFF | TGTGCCTGGAAATTCCCAGGGGTCATGACTGAAGCTTTCTTT
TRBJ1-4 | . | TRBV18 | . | CASSPRTATNEKLFF | TGTGCCAGCTCACCAAGAACAGCAACTAATGAAAAACTGTTTTTT
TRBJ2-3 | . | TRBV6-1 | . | CASSESVALQYF | TGTGCCAGCAGTGAGTCGGTAGCCCTACAGTATTTT
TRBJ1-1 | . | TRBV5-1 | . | CASSLVLGTNTEAFF | TGCGCCAGCAGCTTGGTTTTAGGGACTAACACTGAAGCTTTCTTT
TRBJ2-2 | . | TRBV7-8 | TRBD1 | CASSTRDRVTGELFF | TGTGCCAGCAGCACTCGGGACAGGGTAACCGGGGAGCTGTTTTTT
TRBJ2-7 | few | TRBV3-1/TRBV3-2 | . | CASSQGPAASSYEQYF | TGTGCCAGCAGCCAAGGGCCGGCAGCCAGCTCCTACGAGCAGTACTTC